This T cell receptor beta chain was recorded in a study of blood T cells in healthy people across ages (dated by TCRdb to the mid-2010s). At the level of the whole study: In model experiments, template switching captured about one uniquely barcoded TCR beta cDNA molecule for every two T cells. Age-related changes in TCR beta repertoire diversity were measured in the study by deep sequencing normalized with unique cDNA molecular identifiers. Four age groups were formed from the donors: young (average approximately 15 years), middle-aged (around 40), aged (roughly 56) and long-lived (less than 85). To avoid experimental bias, donors of different ages were randomly spread across the sequencing lanes. For two donors (one aged 18 to 29 and one aged 80 or older), the study analyzed two additional independent replicas of 1 million unique cDNA reads from the same blood draw.

The CDR3 contains 11 residues, cysteine and phenylalanine counted. Left in the record is the CDR3 DNA by itself, 33 bases read in frame from the first base. The germline V gene (reference sequence) specifies MNHNY as CDR1 and SVGAGI as CDR2. V lost 8 bases and J lost 5 bases; the stretch between them is 8 bases long. Concerning this clonotype itself: Its recognized antigen is unknown. There are no base qualities to consult, and no much larger clone falls within one base.

Paper-wide results and their limitations: As age increased, observed TCR beta diversity per million T cells dropped in a roughly linear way, and a significant reduction was already evident by age 40. Conclusive comparison of naive and antigen-experienced compartments was prevented by the profiling of bulk unsorted PBMCs. The long-lived group showed more naive CD4+ T cells, fewer expanded clones and increased TCR diversity than the aged group, suggesting age selection. Because the CMV infection status of the donors was unknown, age-related changes in expanded clonotypes may potentially have been confounded. Observed TCR beta diversity correlated strongly with the percentage of naive T cells measured by flow cytometry. Estimates of total diversity based on one million sequenced T cells were regarded as lower bounds and as underestimates.

The roughly 37 donors, aged roughly 6 to 100 years, were systemically healthy Caucasian individuals from Russia. Each donor gave 8 to 10 milliliters of peripheral blood, drawn into EDTA-treated Vacutainer tubes. Ficoll-Paque density-gradient centrifugation was used to isolate PBMCs, with at least 7 million per sample. Trizol reagent was used to extract total RNA from the PBMCs, yielding at least 5.5 micrograms per sample. Naive CD45RAhigh/CD27high T cell percentages were measured by flow cytometry on a PBMC aliquot from every donor. To prepare the library, 5' RACE was applied. Instrument on record: Illumina HiSeq 2500. A second PCR of roughly 6 to 11 cycles was run with a J-beta primer mix and a sample-barcoded 5' primer. A template-switch 5' adaptor carrying 12 random nucleotides introduced a unique molecular identifier onto each TCR beta cDNA molecule. Each sample yielded at least 2.5 million CDR3-containing paired-end reads. The Mint cDNA synthesis kit, primed by a TRBC-specific oligonucleotide, was used to synthesize first-strand cDNA from all RNA. Following uracil-DNA glycosylase treatment, all cDNA underwent a first 18-cycle PCR with the universal primers M1SS and BC2_uni_R. Per the original workflow: Normalization of each sample was performed by random selection of 1 million high-quality reads, each carrying a distinct molecular identifier. Instead of being binned into consensus sequences, reads with shared molecular identifiers were discarded. MiTCR, set to a Q25 quality threshold and the strictest error-elimination algorithm, was used for CDR3 identification, clonotype clustering and error correction. Lower-bound total TCR beta diversity was estimated with a nonparametric unseen species model using Euler transformation. Using fastp trimming at Q25 and MiXCR clonotype assembly, TCRdb reanalyzed the public sequencing data and kept in-frame beta chains. CDR3 protein duplicates are merged, each entry listing the most common genes and DNA. TCRdb's processing, not the authors', yielded these V and J calls. The sample table shows approximately 790,000 distinct CDR3 sequences, and 62% are seen once. Around a quarter of the sample is in the top ten clones.

The receptor's source is a young man in good health. The sample taken for sequencing was blood. The chain is assembled from TRBV6-6 and TRBJ2-3, with the D segment identity uncertain. The CDR3 in this case is CASEGRDTQYF. The DNA sequence is as follows: TGTGCCAGCGAAGGGCGAGATACGCAGTATTTT.